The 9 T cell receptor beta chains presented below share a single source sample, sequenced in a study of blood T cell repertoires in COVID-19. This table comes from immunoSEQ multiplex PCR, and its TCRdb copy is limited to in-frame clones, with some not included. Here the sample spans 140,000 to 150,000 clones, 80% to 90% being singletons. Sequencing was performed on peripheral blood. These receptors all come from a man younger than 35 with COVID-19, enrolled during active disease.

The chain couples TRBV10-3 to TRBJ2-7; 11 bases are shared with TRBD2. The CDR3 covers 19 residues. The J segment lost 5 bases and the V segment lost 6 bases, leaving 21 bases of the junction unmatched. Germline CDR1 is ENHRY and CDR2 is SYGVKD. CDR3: CAIRLDDTSGSPSVDEQYF. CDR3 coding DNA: TGTGCCATCAGACTAGATGATACTAGCGGGAGCCCCTCCGTAGACGAGCAGTACTTC.

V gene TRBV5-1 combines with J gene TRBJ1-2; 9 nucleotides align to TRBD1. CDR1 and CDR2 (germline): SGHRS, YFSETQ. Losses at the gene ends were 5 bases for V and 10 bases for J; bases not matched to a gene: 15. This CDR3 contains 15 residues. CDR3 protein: CASSSTGGGSFVYTF. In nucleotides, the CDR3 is TGCGCCAGCAGTTCAACAGGGGGCGGTTCGTTTGTCTACACCTTC.

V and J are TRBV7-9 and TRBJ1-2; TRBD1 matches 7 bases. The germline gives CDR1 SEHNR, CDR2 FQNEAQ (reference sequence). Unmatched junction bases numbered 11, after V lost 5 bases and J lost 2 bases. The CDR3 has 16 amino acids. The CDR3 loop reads CASSILLQGWNYGYTF. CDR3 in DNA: TGTGCCAGCAGCATCCTCTTACAGGGGTGGAACTATGGCTACACCTTC.

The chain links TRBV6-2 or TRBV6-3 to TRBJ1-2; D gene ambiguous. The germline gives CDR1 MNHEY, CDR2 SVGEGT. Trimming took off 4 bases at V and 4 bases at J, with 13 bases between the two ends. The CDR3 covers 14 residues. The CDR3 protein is CASSLRRGIYGYTF. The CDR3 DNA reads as TGTGCCAGCAGTTTACGCAGAGGGATCTATGGCTACACCTTC.

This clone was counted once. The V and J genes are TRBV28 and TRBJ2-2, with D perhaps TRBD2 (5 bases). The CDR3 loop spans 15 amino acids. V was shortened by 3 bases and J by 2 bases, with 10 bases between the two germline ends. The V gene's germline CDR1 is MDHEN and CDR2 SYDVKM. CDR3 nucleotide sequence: TGTGCCAGCAGTTTTCGAGGGATAAACACCGGGGAGCTGTTTTTT. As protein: CASSFRGINTGELFF.

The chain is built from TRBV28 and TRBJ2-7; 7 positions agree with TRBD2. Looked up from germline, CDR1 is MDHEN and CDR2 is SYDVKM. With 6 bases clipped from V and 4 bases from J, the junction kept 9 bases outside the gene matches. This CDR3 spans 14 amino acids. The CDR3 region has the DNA TGTGCCAGCAGGGAACACGGACTAGTGTACGAGCAGTACTTC. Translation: CASREHGLVYEQYF.

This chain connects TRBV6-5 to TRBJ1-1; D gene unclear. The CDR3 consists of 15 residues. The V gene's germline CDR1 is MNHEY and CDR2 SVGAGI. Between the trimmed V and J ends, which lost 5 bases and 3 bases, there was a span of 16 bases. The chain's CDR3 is CASSPWAGKDTEAFF. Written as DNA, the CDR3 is TGTGCCAGCAGTCCCTGGGCGGGTAAGGACACTGAAGCTTTCTTT.

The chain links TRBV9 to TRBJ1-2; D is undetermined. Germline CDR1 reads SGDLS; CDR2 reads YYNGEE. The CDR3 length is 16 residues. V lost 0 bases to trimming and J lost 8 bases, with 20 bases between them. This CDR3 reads CASSVGSRPYGEGYTF. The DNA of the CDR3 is TGTGCCAGCAGCGTAGGGTCTCGGCCCTATGGGGAGGGCTACACCTTC.

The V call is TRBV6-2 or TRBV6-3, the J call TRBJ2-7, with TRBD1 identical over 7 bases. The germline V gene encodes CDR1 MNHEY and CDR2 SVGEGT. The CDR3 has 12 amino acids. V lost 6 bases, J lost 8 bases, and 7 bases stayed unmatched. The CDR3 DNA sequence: TGTGCCAGCAGCCCCCGGGACAGCAAGCAGTACTTC. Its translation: CASSPRDSKQYF.